This paragraph reports one T cell receptor (beta chain). Its antigen is not identified. The data derive from a study of shared clonotypes between healthy human individuals. Study observations and caveats: Only blood samples were collected, and tissue repertoires likely differ. The study generally estimated greater richness for naive than memory subsets.

The data were produced by immunoSEQ multiplex PCR, yet TCRdb's version contains in-frame clones alone and is incomplete. The sample consists of about 820,000 clones, 92% of them appearing once. Naive-designated CD8 cells lacked CD45RO, were positively enriched for CCR7, and omitted terminally differentiated effector memory CD45RA+ cells. Germline V gene sequence: CDR1 WSHSY, CDR2 SAAADI. V dropped 3 bases and J dropped 4 bases, with 7 bases sitting between them. The CDR3 sequence is 12 residues long. The sequenced sample consisted of naive CD8+ T cells sorted from blood. This sequence was found in a man aged 30 to 45 in good health. The genes are TRBV10-2 and TRBJ2-7; D is perhaps TRBD1 (6 bases). The CDR3 DNA reads TGCGCCAGCAGTGACAGGGGTTACGAGCAGTACTTC. This sequence encodes CASSDRGYEQYF.